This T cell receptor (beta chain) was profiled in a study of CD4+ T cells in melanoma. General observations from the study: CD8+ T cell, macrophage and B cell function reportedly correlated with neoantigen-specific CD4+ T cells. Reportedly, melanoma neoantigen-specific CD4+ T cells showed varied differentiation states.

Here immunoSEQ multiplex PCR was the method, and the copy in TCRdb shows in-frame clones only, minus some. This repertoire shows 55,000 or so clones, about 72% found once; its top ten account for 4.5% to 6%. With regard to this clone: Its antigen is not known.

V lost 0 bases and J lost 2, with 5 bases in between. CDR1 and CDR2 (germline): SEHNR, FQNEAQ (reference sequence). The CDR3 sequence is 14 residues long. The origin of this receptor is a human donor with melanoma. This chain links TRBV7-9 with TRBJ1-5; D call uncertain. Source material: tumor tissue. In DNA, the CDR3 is TGTGCCAGCAGCTTAGCCTCCGGCAATCAGCCCCAGCATTTT. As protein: CASSLASGNQPQHF.